The 21 T cell receptor beta chains below were found in one sample sequenced in a study of early T cells in non-severe SARS-CoV-2 infection (dated by TCRdb to the early 2020s). Libraries were constructed by 5' RACE. The run used a NextSeq 500. TCRdb passed the public sequencing reads through fastp at Q25 and MiXCR, retaining productive beta sequences. Entries are consolidated by CDR3 protein sequence, retaining the most common genes and DNA. Across this sample there are about 25,000 distinct CDR3 sequences, with 4% to 5.5% seen only once. Of the sample, about 6.9% falls within the top ten clones. Sequencing input: whole blood. The source is an adult who was a healthcare worker with PCR-confirmed SARS-CoV-2 infection or an uninfected control (not recorded which).

The sample holds many counts of this clonotype. This sequence joins TRBV7-8 and TRBJ2-2; a weak D match, TRBD1 (6 bases). CDR1 is SGHVS, CDR2 FQNEAQ, per germline. This CDR3 region has 13 residues. With 5 bases removed from V and 6 bases from J, the gap between germline ends came to 10 bases. The CDR3 reads CASSPRGAGELFF. CDR3 in DNA: TGTGCCAGCAGCCCCAGGGGAGCCGGGGAGCTGTTTTTT.

In its sample, this clonotype was seen many times. V gene TRBV20-1 combines with J gene TRBJ2-7; 7 nucleotides line up with TRBD1. The ends lost 3 bases at V and 2 bases at J; junction bases unmatched: 13. CDR1 is DFQATT, CDR2 SNEGSKA, per germline (reference sequence). There are 16 residues in the CDR3. CDR3 sequence: CSARSETGPETYEQYF. The CDR3 DNA is TGCAGTGCTAGGTCTGAGACAGGGCCTGAAACCTACGAGCAGTACTTC.

The rearrangement joins TRBV7-9 to TRBJ2-5; possibly TRBD1 for D (5 bases). Trimming took off 2 bases at V and 4 bases at J, with 5 bases between the two ends. Germline CDR1 is SEHNR and CDR2 is FQNEAQ (reference sequence). The CDR3 loop spans 12 amino acids. DNA for the CDR3: TGTGCCAGCAGCTTAAGGGGAGAGACCCAGTACTTC. Translating it yields CASSLRGETQYF.

The V gene is TRBV6-1, the J gene TRBJ2-2; no definite D call. Germline V gives CDR1 MNHNS, CDR2 SASEGT. The CDR3 spans 12 residues. The V gene lost 4 bases and the J gene lost 4 bases, with 4 bases spanning the gap. CDR3 sequence reads: CASSVATGELFF. The CDR3 region has the DNA TGTGCCAGCAGTGTGGCCACCGGGGAGCTGTTTTTT.

This clonotype was detected ten times or more. The V and J genes are TRBV20-1 and TRBJ1-2; 7 nucleotides match TRBD1. V lost 6 bases, J lost 8 bases, and 9 bases stayed unmatched. CDR3 length: 12 amino acids. In germline, CDR1 is DFQATT, CDR2 SNEGSKA (reference sequence). The CDR3 DNA sequence: TGCAGTGCCTCGGACAGGACCTGGGGCTACACCTTC. Translating gives CSASDRTWGYTF.

This clonotype rates as medium-sized (0.01 to 0.1%). V gene TRBV6-1 combines with J gene TRBJ2-4; 9 positions agree with TRBD1. Germline lookup yields CDR1 MNHNS and CDR2 SASEGT. The CDR3 contains 13 residues. Trimming removed 10 bases from V and 6 bases from J; junction bases left unmatched: 7. This CDR3 is CATEGGQGNIQYF. The CDR3, as DNA: TGTGCCACCGAGGGGGGACAGGGAAACATTCAGTACTTC.

This clonotype was counted ten times or more. The chain combines TRBV27 with TRBJ2-3, with D uncertain. The CDR3 runs to 13 residues. Trimming stripped 8 bases from V and 7 bases from J, with 16 bases between. Germline loops: CDR1 MNHEY, CDR2 SMNVEV (reference sequence). Here the CDR3 reads CASWSPRVYTQYF. CDR3 DNA: TGTGCCAGCTGGAGCCCCCGAGTATATACGCAGTATTTT.

At least ten counts were recorded for this clonotype. The DNA of the CDR3 is TGCGCCAGCAGCCAAGGCTACAGGGCGAACACTGAAGCTTTCTTT. It specifies CASSQGYRANTEAFF. The V gene is TRBV4-1, the J gene TRBJ1-1; D is possibly TRBD1 (6 bases). This CDR3 region has 15 residues. V lost 1 base and J 1 base, leaving 10 bases between the germline ends. Germline assignment: CDR1 MGHRA and CDR2 YSYEKL.

This clonotype was detected many times. The rearrangement links TRBV7-3 to TRBJ1-5; no firm D call. The V end lost 1 base, the J end lost 2 bases, and 9 bases lay between the germline ends. Per germline, CDR1 SGHTA and CDR2 FQGTGA. The CDR3 has 15 amino acids. CDR3 in amino acids: CASSLNGYGNQPQHF. The CDR3 DNA reads as TGTGCCAGCAGCTTAAACGGGTATGGCAATCAGCCCCAGCATTTT.

The chain joins TRBV5-1 to TRBJ2-2, with 7 bases that match TRBD1. Unmatched junction bases numbered 5, after V lost 4 bases and J lost 5 bases. The CDR3 runs to 14 residues. Germline CDR1 reads SGHRS; CDR2 reads YFSETQ. The CDR3 here is CASSPGQSTGELFF. The CDR3 DNA reads TGCGCCAGCAGCCCGGGACAGAGTACCGGGGAGCTGTTTTTT.

This clonotype was recorded at least ten times. The V and J genes are TRBV5-1 and TRBJ1-1; 7 bases line up with TRBD1. The V segment lost 3 bases and the J segment 4 bases; nucleotides outside the gene matches: 12. The CDR3 has 16 residues. CDR1 and CDR2 from the germline V gene are SGHRS and YFSETQ. CDR3 loop: CASSSGGPRGATEAFF. In DNA form, the CDR3 reads TGCGCCAGCAGCTCCGGAGGACCCAGGGGGGCCACTGAAGCTTTCTTT.

In this sample, this clonotype turned up many times. The CDR3 reads CASSLGGGGGNQPQHF. The CDR3 region has the DNA TGTGCCAGCAGTTTAGGAGGAGGGGGAGGCAATCAGCCCCAGCATTTT. This chain links TRBV12-3 or TRBV12-4 with TRBJ1-5, with D possibly matching TRBD1 (6 bases). Trimming shortened V by 1 base and J by 2 bases, and 12 bases separated the two germline ends. The CDR3 contains 16 residues.

The V gene is TRBV6-5, the J gene TRBJ2-2; D gene ambiguous. Germline CDR1 and CDR2: MNHEY and SVGAGI. This CDR3 has 13 residues. Deletions cut 6 bases from V and 8 bases from J, with 13 bases between. CDR3: CASRRRAAGELFF. CDR3 nucleotide sequence: TGTGCCAGCAGAAGGCGAGCCGCGGGGGAGCTGTTTTTT.

The V gene is TRBV20-1, the J gene TRBJ2-7; D remains ambiguous. V lost 8 bases and J lost 2, with 19 bases in between. Germline V gene data show CDR1 as DFQATT and CDR2 as SNEGSKA (reference sequence). This CDR3 region has 14 residues. Here the CDR3 reads CSSVPLPGTYEQYF. The CDR3 DNA is TGCAGTTCCGTACCCCTTCCCGGCACCTACGAGCAGTACTTC.

This clonotype was observed at least ten times. V gene TRBV11-2 combines with J gene TRBJ2-3; D is ambiguous. Germline lookup yields CDR1 SGHAT and CDR2 FQNNGV. The CDR3 sequence is 14 residues long. V gave up 5 bases and J gave up 2 bases, with 11 bases separating them. The chain's CDR3 is CASSQDVNTDTQYF. The CDR3 DNA reads TGTGCCAGCAGCCAAGATGTCAACACAGATACGCAGTATTTT.

This clonotype was recorded at least ten times. This rearrangement joins TRBV20-1 to TRBJ2-1, with D possibly being TRBD2 (6 bases). Germline-derived CDR1 and CDR2 are DFQATT and SNEGSKA (reference sequence). CDR3 length equals 15 residues. Between the trimmed V and J ends, which lost 1 base and 1 base, there was a span of 11 bases. CDR3: CSARAGRASYNEQFF. The CDR3 DNA reads TGCAGTGCTAGAGCCGGGAGAGCGTCCTACAATGAGCAGTTCTTC.

The V gene is TRBV5-4, the J gene TRBJ2-6; no definite D call. The CDR3 runs to 16 residues. CDR1 and CDR2 (germline): SGHNT, YYREEE (reference sequence). V gave up 1 base and J gave up 0 bases, with 8 bases separating them. The CDR3 loop reads CASSLPQPSGANVLTF. CDR3 in DNA: TGTGCCAGCAGCTTGCCTCAACCCTCTGGGGCCAACGTCCTGACTTTC.

This clonotype was seen ten or more times. V gene TRBV4-2 combines with J gene TRBJ2-1, with 9 bases fitting TRBD2. The CDR3 has 14 residues. With V trimmed by 3 bases and J by 8 bases, 5 bases remained unmatched. CDR1 LGHNA and CDR2 YNFKEQ come from the germline V gene. CDR3 nucleotides: TGTGCCAGCAGCCAGAGGACTAGCGACGATGAGCAGTTCTTC. Protein: CASSQRTSDDEQFF.

This clonotype was counted ten times or more. This chain links TRBV27 with TRBJ2-7, with unresolved D. The germline CDR1 and CDR2 sequences are MNHEY and SMNVEV (reference sequence). Trimming removed 6 bases at V and 6 bases at J, with 15 bases between. The CDR3 has 13 residues. Written as DNA, the CDR3 is TGTGCCAGCAGGCTGGGTCATCTCTCCGAGCAGTACTTC. Protein product: CASRLGHLSEQYF.

The V call is TRBV5-1, the J call TRBJ2-3; weak D call: TRBD2 (6 bases). This CDR3 is 16 amino acids long. The germline CDR1 and CDR2 sequences are SGHRS and YFSETQ. Trimming shortened V by 2 bases and J by 2 bases, and 15 bases separated the two germline ends. This chain's CDR3 is CASSLPSGTPTDTQYF. The DNA for the CDR3 is TGCGCCAGCAGCTTACCCTCCGGGACTCCCACAGATACGCAGTATTTT.

On this clonotype: With a much larger clone just one base away, this may be a read error. V and J are TRBV11-2 and TRBJ2-3; TRBD2 aligns across 9 bases. Germline V gene lookup returns CDR1 SGHAT and CDR2 FQNNGV. The CDR3 loop spans 15 amino acids. Here the CDR3 DNA reads TGTGCCAGCAGCGCCCCAGGGACTAGCACACATACGCAGTATTTT. Residues: CASSAPGTSTHTQYF.